This T cell receptor beta chain is from a study of spatial heterogeneity in lung cancer. Study summary: Consistently, beta-chain sequences turned up in larger numbers than alpha-chain sequences did. Raw reads contained each unique TCR and UMI combination more than ten times on average.

Germline loops: CDR1 MDHEN, CDR2 SYDVKM. The trim removed 10 bases at V and 4 bases at J, leaving 9 bases unmatched. This CDR3 is 13 amino acids long. Time point noted: sample taken at primary tumor resection. Donors were approximately 70 untreated early-stage non-small cell lung cancer patients. TCRdb re-analysed the 5' RACE reads in MiXCR, keeping a single row per CDR3 protein. The sample consists of more than 30,000 distinct CDR3 sequences, approximately 5.5% of them appearing once. This clonotype showed up just a few times. The sequence came from a female donor with early-stage non-small cell lung cancer. This chain connects TRBV28 to TRBJ1-1; TRBD1 agrees at 7 bases. The sample here was PBMCs, taken at surgery. The CDR3 is CATIRAGGTEAFF. The CDR3 coding sequence is TGTGCCACGATAAGGGCAGGGGGCACTGAAGCTTTCTTT.